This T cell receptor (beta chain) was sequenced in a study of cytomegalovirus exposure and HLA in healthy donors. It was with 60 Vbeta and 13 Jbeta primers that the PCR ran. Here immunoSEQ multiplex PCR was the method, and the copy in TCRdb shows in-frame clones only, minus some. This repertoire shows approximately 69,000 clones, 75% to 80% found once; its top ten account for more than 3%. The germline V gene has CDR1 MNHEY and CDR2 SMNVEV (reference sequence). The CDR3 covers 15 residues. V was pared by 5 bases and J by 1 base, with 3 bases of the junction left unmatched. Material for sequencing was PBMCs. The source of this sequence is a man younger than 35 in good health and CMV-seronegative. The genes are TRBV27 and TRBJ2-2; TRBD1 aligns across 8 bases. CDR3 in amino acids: CASSRTGRNTGELFF. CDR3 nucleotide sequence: TGTGCCAGCAGTAGGACAGGGAGGAACACCGGGGAGCTGTTTTTT.